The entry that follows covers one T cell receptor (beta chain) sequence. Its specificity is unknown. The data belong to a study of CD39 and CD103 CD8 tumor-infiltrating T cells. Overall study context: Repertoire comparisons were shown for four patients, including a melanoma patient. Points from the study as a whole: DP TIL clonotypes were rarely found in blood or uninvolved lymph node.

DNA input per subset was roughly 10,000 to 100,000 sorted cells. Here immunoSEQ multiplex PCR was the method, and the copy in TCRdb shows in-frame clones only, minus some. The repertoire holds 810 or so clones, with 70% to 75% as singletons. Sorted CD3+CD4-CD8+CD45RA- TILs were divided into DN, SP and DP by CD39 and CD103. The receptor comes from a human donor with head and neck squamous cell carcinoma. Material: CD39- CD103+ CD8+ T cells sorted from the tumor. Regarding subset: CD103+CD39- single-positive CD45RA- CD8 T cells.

DNA of the CDR3: TGTGCCAGCAGCGTGCCGGGACAGACCTACGAGCAGTACTTC. Translation: CASSVPGQTYEQYF. The chain joins TRBV4-2 to TRBJ2-7, with TRBD1 matching over 7 bases. Germline trimming cut 5 bases from V and 2 bases from J; bases unmatched to any gene: 6. Germline V lookup: CDR1 LGHNA, CDR2 YNFKEQ. This CDR3 region has 14 residues.